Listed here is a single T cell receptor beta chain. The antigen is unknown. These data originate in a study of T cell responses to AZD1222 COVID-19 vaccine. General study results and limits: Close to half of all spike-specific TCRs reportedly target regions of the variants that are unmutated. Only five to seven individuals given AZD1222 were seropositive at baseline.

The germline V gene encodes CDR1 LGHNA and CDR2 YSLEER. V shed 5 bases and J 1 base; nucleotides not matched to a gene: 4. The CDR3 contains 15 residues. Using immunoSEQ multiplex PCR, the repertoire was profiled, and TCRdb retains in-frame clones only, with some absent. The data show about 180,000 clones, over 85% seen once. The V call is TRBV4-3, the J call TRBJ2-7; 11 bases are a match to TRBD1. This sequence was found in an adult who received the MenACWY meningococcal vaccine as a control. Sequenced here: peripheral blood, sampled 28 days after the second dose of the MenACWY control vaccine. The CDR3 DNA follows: TGCGCCAGCAGCAGAGGGACAGGGGGATCCTACGAGCAGTACTTC. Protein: CASSRGTGGSYEQYF.